This T cell receptor beta chain was obtained from a study of vaccination effects on CD4 cells after COVID-19. The V gene lost 4 bases and the J gene lost 8 bases, with 23 bases spanning the gap. The CDR3 totals 16 residues. The germline V gene encodes CDR1 SQVTM and CDR2 ANQGSEA. Under the ViraFEST assay, PBMC were stimulated with viral peptide pools so that antigen-specific CD4+ T cells expanded. Sequencing was performed afterwards. The culture ran for about 11 days, and then CD4+ T cells were isolated. This individual tested PCR-positive for SARS-CoV-2 infection between March and December 2020. Each participant was administered two doses of either the BNT162b2 or the mRNA-1273 vaccine. TCRdb's copy holds only in-frame clones and misses some; the assay was immunoSEQ multiplex PCR. Of 11,000 to 15,000 clones in the sample, around 80% were seen once. Worth noting for this clone: The target antigen is unknown.

Specimen: CD4+ T cells from PBMCs cultured with SARS-CoV-2 spike peptides, collected after COVID-19 vaccination. The sequence was collected from a human donor who had a prior SARS-CoV-2 infection. The chain combines TRBV29-1 with TRBJ1-4, with D possibly matching TRBD1 (6 bases). CDR3 in amino acids: CSVGGGLPGAEEKLFF. CDR3 coding DNA: TGCAGCGTTGGGGGGGGGCTCCCGGGGGCTGAGGAAAAACTGTTTTTT.